The 4 T cell receptor beta chains in this list originate from one sample, sequenced in a study of shared clonotypes between healthy human individuals. Assay: immunoSEQ multiplex PCR; the TCRdb copy retains only in-frame clones and omits some. The table shows roughly 2.2 million clones, with 80% to 95% occurring only once. Sequencing was done on a sample of naive CD4+ T cells from PBMCs. Stated subset: CD45RA+ positively selected. The receptor set was obtained from a man between 18 and 29 years old in good health. Some clones in this sample may be carry-over from other donors' samples.

The chain has TRBV5-1 and TRBJ2-3, with 9 positions matching TRBD2. Germline V CDR1 and CDR2: SGHRS, YFSETQ. The trim removed 5 bases at V and 2 bases at J, leaving 9 bases unmatched. CDR3 length: 16 residues. CDR3: CASSHIAGDVTDTQYF. The CDR3 DNA reads TGCGCCAGCAGTCATATAGCGGGAGATGTCACAGATACGCAGTATTTT.

This clone occurred a few times. This chain connects TRBV18 to TRBJ1-2; D ambiguous. Germline V CDR1 and CDR2: KGHSH, LQKENI. V was clipped by 3 bases and J by 7 bases, with 9 bases between them. The CDR3 consists of 12 residues. CDR3: CASSPETFGYTF. Written as DNA, the CDR3 is TGTGCCAGCTCACCCGAGACATTTGGCTACACCTTC.

This chain uses TRBV4-2 with TRBJ1-1; 8 bases agree with TRBD1. Germline V gene lookup returns CDR1 LGHNA and CDR2 YNFKEQ. The CDR3 consists of 14 residues. Trimming removed 4 bases from V and 8 bases from J; junction bases left unmatched: 9. CDR3 nucleotide sequence: TGTGCCAGCAGCCTACGAGTCCGGGACAGGGAAGCTTTCTTT. It encodes CASSLRVRDREAFF.

The gene calls are TRBV6-5 and TRBJ2-3; 10 bases match TRBD1. Germline V gene lookup returns CDR1 MNHEY and CDR2 SVGAGI. V was pared by 3 bases and J by 4 bases, with 4 bases of the junction left unmatched. The CDR3 contains 15 residues. The CDR3 DNA reads TGTGCCAGCAGTTATCCGGGACAGGGGTCAGATACGCAGTATTTT. Residues: CASSYPGQGSDTQYF.